This T cell receptor (beta chain) was observed in a study of blood T cells in healthy people across ages. This CDR3 contains 12 residues. V was pared by 6 bases and J by 3 bases, with 12 bases between. CDR1 and CDR2 (germline): DFQATT, SNEGSKA (reference sequence). This clonotype was recorded many times. PCR was performed a second time for roughly 7 to 12 cycles using a sample-barcoded 5' primer and a J-beta primer mix. Tagging of each cDNA molecule was performed by a template-switch adaptor with 12 random nucleotides. Each CDR3 protein gets one entry after TCRdb re-called the 5' RACE reads with MiXCR. Of 750,000 to 1,000,000 distinct CDR3 sequences listed, almost 30% were seen once; the top ten hold about 10%. This sample also belongs to another study, concerning T cells of mothers and their children. As that report states: The study sampled a few healthy Caucasian mothers and their six children. Amplification in the second PCR used the M1S primer, which added sample barcodes and 2-4 random nucleotides. Mothers gave over 9.5 million TCR beta CDR3 reads each, and children several million each.

The sequence derives from a middle-aged woman in good health. The material sequenced was blood. The V call is TRBV20-1, the J call TRBJ2-7; maybe TRBD1 (6 bases). DNA of the CDR3: TGCAGTGCCGTGGACAGTTTCTACGAGCAGTACTTC. Its translation: CSAVDSFYEQYF.